The TCR beta chain under discussion was sequenced for a study of T-cell reconstitution after alpha-beta-depleted transplantation in children. Study-wide points: Hyperexpanded clones declined; after one year, newly produced T cells mostly supplied diversity. The study traced high day-60 TCRbeta diversity in some patients to surviving recipient T cells and thymic progenitors. Expanded clones from the graft, numbering several hundred, reportedly supplied alpha-beta T cells about two months after transplant.

Trimming removed 5 bases from V and 1 base from J; junction bases left unmatched: 4. The CDR3 loop spans 15 amino acids. As it was prepared, the TCRbeta library received unique molecular identifiers. TCRdb independently ran MiXCR on the PCR reads; one entry per CDR3 protein. The sample gives about 250,000 distinct CDR3 sequences, about 24% of which show up once; about 4.8% is in the top ten. This clonotype was counted a few times. Its antigen remains unknown. The chain links TRBV12-3 or TRBV12-4 to TRBJ1-1, with 10 bases matching TRBD1. The sample in question was PBMCs, mostly from graft donor cells, obtained 360 days after TCRalphabeta/CD19-depleted stem cell transplant. The origin of this receptor is a female patient aged 2 to 10 who had a stem cell transplant for congenital amegakaryocytic thrombocytopenia, so the T cells may come from the graft donor. CDR3 bases: TGTGCCAGCAGTAGGGGACAGGGGACGAACACTGAAGCTTTCTTT. It encodes CASSRGQGTNTEAFF.